These 8 T cell receptor beta chains originate from one sample sequenced in a study of cytomegalovirus exposure and HLA in healthy donors. PCR primers comprised 60 Vbeta and 13 Jbeta primers. Only in-frame clones appear in the TCRdb table, and some are missing; sequencing was by immunoSEQ multiplex PCR. The data show over 150,000 clones, 82% seen once. Sequences were obtained from PBMCs. The receptor set was obtained from a male donor in good health and CMV-seropositive.

This clone was picked up a small number of times. The rearrangement uses TRBV2 and TRBJ2-7; 8 positions match TRBD2. The CDR3 runs 13 residues. Germline trimming cut 4 bases from V and 4 bases from J; bases unmatched to any gene: 3. Germline loops: CDR1 SNHLY, CDR2 FYNNEI. The CDR3, as DNA: TGTGCCAGCAGTGGAGGCGGGAGGTACGAGCAGTACTTC. Translating it yields CASSGGGRYEQYF.

Points on this clone: This sample includes further DNA sequences coding for the same CDR3. The chain joins TRBV9 to TRBJ2-5, with 8 bases matching TRBD1. Per the germline V gene, CDR1 is SGDLS and CDR2 is YYNGEE. The ends lost 3 bases at V and 5 bases at J; junction bases unmatched: 3. The CDR3 loop spans 13 amino acids. In DNA, the CDR3 is TGTGCCAGCAGCGAAACAGGGGGGGAGACCCAGTACTTC. Residues: CASSETGGETQYF.

J is TRBJ2-7 and V is TRBV19; 9 nucleotides line up with TRBD1. The CDR3 has 13 residues. Losses at the gene ends were 1 base for V and 8 bases for J; bases not matched to a gene: 3. The V gene's germline CDR1 is LNHDA and CDR2 SQIVND (reference sequence). The CDR3 nucleotides are TGTGCCAGTAGTATAGGGGACAGGGCTAAGCAGTACTTC. Encoded protein: CASSIGDRAKQYF.

The chain employs TRBV21-1 and TRBJ2-5; TRBD2 reflects the table's D call only, with no check against the DNA. TRBV21-1 is termed a pseudogene. The CDR3 is 13 amino acids. CDR3 sequence: CASSLRPGETQYF. CDR3 nucleotide sequence: TGTGCCAGCAGCCTACGCCCGGGGGAGACCCAGTACTTC.

The V call is TRBV9, the J call TRBJ1-1; 9 bases fit TRBD1. With 3 bases clipped from V and 6 bases from J, the junction kept 9 bases outside the gene matches. The CDR3 length is 15 residues. From germline, CDR1 is SGDLS and CDR2 YYNGEE. CDR3 region: CASSESSGQGAEAFF. CDR3 nucleotides: TGTGCCAGCAGCGAATCCTCGGGACAGGGCGCTGAAGCTTTCTTT.

The chain is built from TRBV6-5 and TRBJ2-3; possibly TRBD2 for D (6 bases). Germline CDR1 MNHEY, CDR2 SVGAGI. Trimming shortened V by 2 bases and J by 1 base, and 13 bases separated the two germline ends. The CDR3 loop spans 16 amino acids. The CDR3 sequence is CASSYLFGGGTDTQYF. The CDR3 DNA follows: TGTGCCAGCAGTTACCTATTTGGAGGGGGCACAGATACGCAGTATTTT.

CDR3 in amino acids: CASSSGYQETQYF. The CDR3 nucleotides are TGTGCCAGCAGCTCCGGGTACCAAGAGACCCAGTACTTC. V gene TRBV7-2 combines with J gene TRBJ2-5; D ambiguous. V lost 4 bases and J lost 0, with 6 bases in between. The CDR3 spans 13 residues. The germline CDR1 and CDR2 sequences are SGHTA and FQGNSA. Looking up the rest from reference TRBV7-2 and TRBJ2-5 gives the full variable domain: GAGVSQSPSNKVTEKGKDVELRCDPISGHTALYWYRQSLGQGLEFLIYFQGNSAPDKSGLPSDRFSAERTGGSVSTLTIQRTQQEDSAVYLCASSSGYQETQYFGPGTRLLVL.

The chain has TRBV9 and TRBJ2-7, with TRBD1 matching over 7 bases. The CDR3 consists of 14 residues. The junction had 5 bases not matched to a gene; V was cut back by 2 bases and J by 3 bases. CDR1 is SGDLS and CDR2 is YYNGEE in the germline V gene. The CDR3 DNA sequence: TGTGCCAGCAGCGTGGGAACAGGGGTCTACGAGCAGTACTTC. Residues: CASSVGTGVYEQYF.